The clone carrying this T cell receptor beta chain was seen once. In the source study's methods: Reference gene primer amplification gave estimated nucleated cell counts. TCRdb's table, derived via immunoSEQ multiplex PCR, lists solely in-frame clones and lacks some. V and J calls and clone size are as listed in that table; D and trimming were resolved from the DNA. The sample lists around 330,000 clones, roughly 88% occurring once. CDR1 and CDR2 (germline): MNHEY, SMNVEV (reference sequence). The V gene lost 4 bases and the J gene lost 4 bases, with 10 bases spanning the gap. This CDR3 is built from 13 residues. The sample is drawn from a study of blood T cell repertoires in COVID-19. The overall study: PBMCs, B-cell-depleted T cells, or T cells were the source of the cDNA or gDNA that made up the material.

The receptor was derived from a young woman with COVID-19, enrolled during active disease. The source material was peripheral blood. The chain has TRBV27 and TRBJ1-1; D is uncertain. The DNA for the CDR3 is TGTGCCAGCAGTTCCCAGGTGGGCACTGAAGCTTTCTTT. Translated, it gives CASSSQVGTEAFF.